This T cell receptor beta chain originates from a study of shared T cell receptors in the human thymus. CDR3 length: 13 amino acids. Per germline, CDR1 WSHSY and CDR2 SAAADI. V lost 6 bases and J lost 6; bases outside the gene matches: 2. Profiled with immunoSEQ multiplex PCR; TCRdb holds only in-frame clones, not every one. The sample contains roughly 700,000 clones, approximately 88% of which appear only once. The sample was also linked to a second study, of human thymus T cells. In that study: From resections taken during corrective heart surgery, the thymus tissue was obtained.

The receptor comes from a boy in the first two years of life with a congenital heart defect. This chain uses TRBV10-2 with TRBJ1-5; 10 bases are shared with TRBD1. Material: thymocytes. CDR3 sequence: CASRGTGAQPQHF. The CDR3 bases are TGCGCCAGCAGGGGGACAGGGGCTCAGCCCCAGCATTTT.